Shown below are 29 T cell receptor beta chains from a single sample sequenced in a study of blood T cell repertoires in COVID-19. TCRdb's copy holds only in-frame clones and misses some; the assay was immunoSEQ multiplex PCR. This repertoire shows under 200,000 clones, 60% to 85% found once; its top ten account for 7% to 10%. Sequenced input: peripheral blood. Every receptor here comes from an older woman with COVID-19, enrolled during active disease.

In this sample, this clone turned up a few times. The rearrangement joins TRBV5-6 to TRBJ1-1, with D perhaps TRBD1 (5 bases). The V gene lost 1 base and the J gene lost 5 bases, with 12 bases spanning the gap. Germline-derived CDR1 and CDR2 are SGHDT and YYEEEE. The CDR3 covers 14 residues. CDR3 coding DNA: TGTGCCAGCAGCTTGCAGGGACTCGGAACTGAAGCTTTCTTT. It codes for CASSLQGLGTEAFF.

The CDR3 sequence is CASSSLPESGGPQYF. As DNA, the CDR3 is TGTGCCAGTAGTTCCCTCCCGGAGTCCGGGGGGCCCCAGTACTTC. The chain employs TRBV19 and TRBJ2-5; D perhaps matches TRBD2 (7 bases). The germline CDR1 and CDR2 sequences are LNHDA and SQIVND (reference sequence). The CDR3 spans 15 residues. The V gene lost 5 bases and the J gene lost 9 bases, with 22 bases spanning the gap.

This clone was found once. The genes are TRBV19 and TRBJ1-5; tentatively, D is TRBD1 (5 bases). V gave up 0 bases and J gave up 4 bases, with 10 bases separating them. The length of the CDR3 is 15 residues. Germline V gene data show CDR1 as LNHDA and CDR2 as SQIVND (reference sequence). DNA of the CDR3: TGTGCCAGTAGTATAGATTGGGGGAGGAATCAGCCCCAGCATTTT. It specifies CASSIDWGRNQPQHF.

This rearrangement joins TRBV14 to TRBJ2-7; TRBD2 is a possible D gene (5 bases). Trimming pared 4 bases from V and 3 bases from J, leaving 13 bases between. Germline CDR1 and CDR2: SGHDN and FVKESK. The CDR3 runs to 14 residues. The CDR3 coding sequence is TGTGCCAGCAGCCGCTCCTCGGGGAGCTACGAGCAGTACTTC. It encodes CASSRSSGSYEQYF.

This chain connects TRBV7-3 to TRBJ2-3; D might be TRBD2 (5 bases). The V gene lost 4 bases and the J gene lost 5 bases, with 16 bases spanning the gap. Germline V gene sequence: CDR1 SGHTA, CDR2 FQGTGA. This CDR3 is built from 15 residues. CDR3 loop: CASSSLTAAGDTQYF. Here the CDR3 DNA reads TGTGCCAGCAGCTCTTTGACTGCTGCGGGAGATACGCAGTATTTT.

The chain links TRBV11-2 to TRBJ2-1; 11 bases are a match to TRBD2. V gave up 11 bases and J gave up 4 bases; unmatched junction bases: 4. The CDR3 runs to 13 residues. Germline lookup yields CDR1 SGHAT and CDR2 FQNNGV. This CDR3 reads CAGGTSGYNEQFF. For the CDR3, the DNA is TGTGCCGGCGGGACTAGCGGTTACAATGAGCAGTTCTTC.

This chain joins TRBV14 and TRBJ2-5; TRBD1 is a possible D gene (7 bases). Germline V lookup: CDR1 SGHDN, CDR2 FVKESK. The CDR3 extends over 17 amino acids. Trimming left V 3 bases short and J 4 bases short, with 21 bases between. Here the CDR3 reads CASSQEGTAKARETQYF. The CDR3 DNA is TGTGCCAGCAGCCAGGAGGGGACAGCAAAAGCAAGAGAGACCCAGTACTTC.

This clone was found once. The rearrangement links TRBV2 to TRBJ1-6; D perhaps matches TRBD1 (5 bases). In germline, CDR1 is SNHLY, CDR2 FYNNEI. Trimming pared 1 base from V and 9 bases from J, leaving 10 bases between. CDR3 size: 14 residues. The CDR3 protein is CASSEVAGVSPLHF. The CDR3 coding sequence is TGTGCCAGCAGTGAAGTGGCGGGGGTTTCACCCCTCCACTTT. Based on the CDR3 plus reference TRBV2 and TRBJ1-6, the full variable domain is EPEVTQTPSHQVTQMGQEVILRCVPISNHLYFYWYRQILGQKVEFLVSFYNNEISEKSEIFDDQFSVERPDGSNFTLKIRSTKLEDSAMYFCASSEVAGVSPLHFGNGTRLTVT.

In this sample, this clone turned up once. This chain connects TRBV9 to TRBJ2-5, with a weak D call TRBD2 (6 bases). The CDR3 length is 14 residues. The germline V gene encodes CDR1 SGDLS and CDR2 YYNGEE. The V and J ends lost 7 bases and 4 bases respectively, with 17 bases between them. The CDR3: CASGRGIAAETQYF. The CDR3 coding sequence is TGTGCCAGCGGAAGGGGAATAGCGGCAGAGACCCAGTACTTC. The variable domain in full, with the rest retrieved from reference TRBV9 and TRBJ2-5, is DSGVTQTPKHLITATGQRVTLRCSPRSGDLSVYWYQQSLDQGLQFLIQYYNGEERAKGNILERFSAQQFPDLHSELNLSSLELGDSALYFCASGRGIAAETQYFGPGTRLLVL.

The chain has TRBV5-1 and TRBJ1-4; maybe TRBD1 (5 bases). V was shortened by 5 bases and J by 7 bases, with 24 bases between the two germline ends. CDR3 length: 17 amino acids. From germline, CDR1 is SGHRS and CDR2 YFSETQ. CDR3 bases: TGCGCCAGCAGACCCGGGACTCAAAATGGGGAAAGTGAAAAACTGTTTTTT. Amino acid sequence: CASRPGTQNGESEKLFF.

The rearrangement links TRBV24-1 to TRBJ2-1; 8 bases are shared with TRBD2. V lost 6 bases, J lost 7 bases, and 16 bases stayed unmatched. CDR1 is KGHDR, CDR2 SFDVKD, per germline. This CDR3 comprises 17 residues. The CDR3 DNA is TGTGCCACCAGTCCCCGGCGGGGGAGCGGGAGTTTGAATGAGCAGTTCTTC. Translated, it gives CATSPRRGSGSLNEQFF.

This clone was observed a handful of times. The chain links TRBV2 to TRBJ1-2, with D unclear. V gave up 1 base and J gave up 0 bases, with 9 bases separating them. Germline V gene lookup returns CDR1 SNHLY and CDR2 FYNNEI. There are 15 residues in the CDR3. The CDR3, as DNA: TGTGCCAGCAGTGAAGGCAGCGGTCCTAACTATGGCTACACCTTC. Encoded protein: CASSEGSGPNYGYTF.

This chain links TRBV6-5 with TRBJ1-2, with D maybe TRBD1 (5 bases). This CDR3 is built from 15 residues. Germline CDR1 MNHEY, CDR2 SVGAGI. Trimming removed 6 bases from V and 3 bases from J, with 17 bases in between. In DNA form, the CDR3 reads TGTGCCAGCAGCCGGGAGGCCGGGACTCACTATGGCTACACCTTC. Translating it yields CASSREAGTHYGYTF.

This chain uses TRBV28 with TRBJ2-3; D is possibly TRBD2 (5 bases). Germline-derived CDR1 and CDR2 are MDHEN and SYDVKM. V lost 3 bases, J lost 6 bases, and 22 bases lay in between. The CDR3 consists of 17 residues. CDR3 bases: TGTGCCAGCAGTTTTTTTCAGGACTCCACCCCCTTGGATACGCAGTATTTT. Protein: CASSFFQDSTPLDTQYF. Filled out from reference TRBV28 and TRBJ2-3, the complete variable domain reads DVKVTQSSRYLVKRTGEKVFLECVQDMDHENMFWYRQDPGLGLRLIYFSYDVKMKEKGDIPEGYSVSREKKERFSLILESASTNQTSMYLCASSFFQDSTPLDTQYFGPGTRLTVL.

The chain recombines TRBV28 with TRBJ1-1, with 11 bases fitting TRBD1. The CDR3 has 15 residues. The trim removed 6 bases at V and 0 bases at J, leaving 3 bases unmatched. Germline V gene lookup returns CDR1 MDHEN and CDR2 SYDVKM. The DNA of the CDR3 is TGTGCCAGCAGAGGACAGGGGGCCGTGAACACTGAAGCTTTCTTT. Its protein is CASRGQGAVNTEAFF.

The CDR3 DNA follows: TGTGCCACCAGCAGAGACGGACAGGGGCAAGAGCTGTTTTTT. It translates to CATSRDGQGQELFF. The V gene is TRBV15, the J gene TRBJ2-2; 9 bases are a match to TRBD1. Germline V gene lookup returns CDR1 LNHNV and CDR2 YYDKDF (reference sequence). Losses at the gene ends were 0 bases for V and 11 bases for J; bases not matched to a gene: 4. This CDR3 has 14 residues.

The rearrangement links TRBV24-1 to TRBJ1-2; weak D call: TRBD1 (6 bases). CDR1 is KGHDR and CDR2 is SFDVKD in the germline V gene. The CDR3 is 15 amino acids. Trimming pared 4 bases from V and 2 bases from J, leaving 13 bases between. The chain's CDR3 is CATSEGSRGNYGYTF. As DNA, the CDR3 is TGTGCCACCAGTGAAGGTAGCAGGGGAAACTATGGCTACACCTTC.

The chain recombines TRBV7-6 with TRBJ2-1; D perhaps matches TRBD2 (7 bases). The CDR3 is 17 residues long. V lost 3 bases and J 4 bases, leaving 19 bases between the germline ends. In germline, CDR1 is SGHVS, CDR2 FNYEAQ. The CDR3 here is CASSFERGQSFYNEQFF. CDR3 DNA sequence: TGTGCCAGCAGCTTCGAGCGGGGACAATCGTTTTACAATGAGCAGTTCTTC.

The chain carries TRBV25-1 and TRBJ2-3; 10 positions agree with TRBD2. Trimming at V came to 1 base and at J to 5 bases, leaving 12 bases not matched to a gene. Germline V CDR1 and CDR2: MGHDK, SYGVNS. The CDR3 consists of 18 residues. The CDR3 nucleotides read TGTGCCAGCAGTGAATCGGGTGGAGCGGGGGGGCCATTAGATACGCAGTATTTT. It translates to CASSESGGAGGPLDTQYF.

This chain connects TRBV4-2 to TRBJ2-1, with D possibly being TRBD1 (6 bases). The CDR3 covers 14 residues. The germline V gene encodes CDR1 LGHNA and CDR2 YNFKEQ. The V end was cut by 0 bases, the J end by 5 bases, with 8 bases between. In nucleotides, the CDR3 is TGTGCCAGCAGCCAAGAGGACAGTAACAATGAGCAGTTCTTC. Translation gives CASSQEDSNNEQFF.

The chain joins TRBV25-1 to TRBJ1-1, with D perhaps TRBD1 (6 bases). The V gene's germline CDR1 is MGHDK and CDR2 SYGVNS. The length of the CDR3 is 13 residues. Trimming stripped 6 bases from V and 4 bases from J, with 12 bases between. CDR3 coding DNA: TGTGCCAGCAGCGGGTTAGGGGGCACTGAAGCTTTCTTT. As protein: CASSGLGGTEAFF.

This clone has only a few counts. The rearrangement uses TRBV5-1 and TRBJ1-6; TRBD1 aligns across 7 bases. Looked up from germline, CDR1 is SGHRS and CDR2 is YFSETQ. The length of the CDR3 is 14 residues. The V and J ends lost 5 bases and 7 bases, in that order; junction bases with no gene match: 6. The CDR3 region has the DNA TGCGCCAGCAGAACCCAGGGGGGCAATTCACCCCTCCACTTT. Translating gives CASRTQGGNSPLHF.

CDR3 residues: CATSRDPNNSPLHF. The CDR3 region has the DNA TGTGCCACCAGCAGAGATCCAAATAATTCACCCCTCCACTTT. V usage is TRBV15 and J usage is TRBJ1-6, with D unresolved. Germline V gene sequence: CDR1 LNHNV, CDR2 YYDKDF (reference sequence). The CDR3 is made up of 14 amino acids. Trimming took 0 bases from V and 5 from J, leaving 5 bases between them.

Turning to this clone: Other DNA sequences in the sample encode the same CDR3. The chain joins TRBV28 to TRBJ1-5; 9 bases line up with TRBD1. The trim removed 2 bases at V and 7 bases at J, leaving 6 bases unmatched. The CDR3 length is 15 residues. Germline V CDR1 and CDR2: MDHEN, SYDVKM. The CDR3 sequence: CASSLGQGFRQPQHF. The DNA of the CDR3 is TGTGCCAGCAGTTTAGGACAGGGGTTTCGACAGCCCCAGCATTTT.

V usage is TRBV6-5 and J usage is TRBJ1-1; 9 bases line up with TRBD1. The CDR3 loop spans 13 amino acids. The V segment lost 6 bases and the J segment 1 base; nucleotides outside the gene matches: 0. Germline loops: CDR1 MNHEY, CDR2 SVGAGI. The CDR3 loop reads CASRDRGNTEAFF. The CDR3 DNA follows: TGTGCCAGCAGGGACAGGGGGAACACTGAAGCTTTCTTT.

The chain links TRBV6-2 or TRBV6-3 to TRBJ2-5; D is unclear. Germline V gene sequence: CDR1 MNHEY, CDR2 SVGEGT. The V gene lost 2 bases and the J gene lost 0 bases, with 7 bases spanning the gap. This CDR3 comprises 14 residues. CDR3 loop: CASSYPQNQETQYF. The CDR3 DNA is TGTGCCAGCAGTTACCCACAGAACCAAGAGACCCAGTACTTC.

CDR3 nucleotides: TGCGCCAGCAGCTTGGAGGGACAGGCCCTCACAGATACGCAGTATTTT. Protein sequence: CASSLEGQALTDTQYF. The gene calls are TRBV5-1 and TRBJ2-3; 8 bases align to TRBD1. V shed 0 bases, J shed 2 bases, and the junction held 5 bases outside the gene matches. Germline V lookup: CDR1 SGHRS, CDR2 YFSETQ. The CDR3 is 16 residues long.

The rearrangement links TRBV10-3 to TRBJ2-1, with D hard to call. Per the germline V gene, CDR1 is ENHRY and CDR2 is SYGVKD. V was trimmed by 8 bases and J by 0 bases, leaving 8 bases between them. CDR3 length: 13 amino acids. The CDR3 loop reads CAIQKSSYNEQFF. The CDR3 nucleotides read TGTGCCATCCAAAAGAGCTCCTACAATGAGCAGTTCTTC.

The chain combines TRBV4-1 with TRBJ1-6; D unresolved. Germline-derived CDR1 and CDR2 are MGHRA and YSYEKL. The V gene lost 2 bases and the J gene lost 7 bases, with 18 bases spanning the gap. The CDR3 has 17 amino acids. CDR3 loop: CASSQNQNLKYNSPLHF. In nucleotides, the CDR3 is TGCGCCAGCAGCCAAAACCAGAACCTCAAGTACAATTCACCCCTCCACTTT.